Listed here are 11 T cell receptor beta chains from one sample, sequenced in a study of cytomegalovirus exposure and HLA in healthy donors. Primers: 60 Vbeta forward and 13 Jbeta reverse. TCRdb keeps only in-frame clones here, not all; method: immunoSEQ multiplex PCR. The sample lists approximately 200,000 clones, about 83% occurring once. The sample comprised PBMCs. These receptors came from a girl aged 5-17 years in good health and CMV-seronegative.

The chain carries TRBV19 and TRBJ1-2; 8 bases align to TRBD1. After removal of 10 bases from V and 4 bases from J, the junction contained 5 bases not matched to a gene. The CDR3 sequence is 12 residues long. CDR1 is LNHDA, CDR2 SQIVND, per germline (reference sequence). The CDR3 here is CATTDRVYGYTF. CDR3 sequence (DNA): TGTGCCACTACGGACAGGGTCTATGGCTACACCTTC.

The DNA of the CDR3 is TGTGCCAGCAGTAGGTCTAGCGGGAGACAGACCCAGTACTTC. It codes for CASSRSSGRQTQYF. The chain recombines TRBV28 with TRBJ2-5; the match to TRBD2 covers 10 bases. The germline CDR1 and CDR2 sequences are MDHEN and SYDVKM. This CDR3 comprises 14 residues. V was clipped by 5 bases and J by 6 bases; unmatched bases: 6. The full variable domain, rest sourced from reference TRBV28 and TRBJ2-5, is DVKVTQSSRYLVKRTGEKVFLECVQDMDHENMFWYRQDPGLGLRLIYFSYDVKMKEKGDIPEGYSVSREKKERFSLILESASTNQTSMYLCASSRSSGRQTQYFGPGTRLLVL.

The gene calls are TRBV28 and TRBJ2-1; 11 nucleotides line up with TRBD2. Germline CDR1 is MDHEN and CDR2 is SYDVKM. V dropped 8 bases and J dropped 1; count of bases not matched to a gene: 4. This CDR3 region has 15 residues. CDR3 region: CASVPSGRSYNEQFF. The DNA of the CDR3 is TGTGCCAGCGTTCCTAGCGGGAGGTCCTACAATGAGCAGTTCTTC.

J is TRBJ2-7 and V is TRBV23-1, with 8 bases fitting TRBD1. TRBV23-1 is treated as an ORF (open reading frame) with a function not yet certain. V dropped 2 bases and J dropped 5; count of bases not matched to a gene: 8. The CDR3 runs to 15 residues. CDR3: CASSQKTGEEDEQYF. For the CDR3, the DNA is TGCGCCAGCAGTCAAAAGACAGGGGAGGAGGACGAGCAGTACTTC.

The V gene is TRBV27, the J gene TRBJ1-2, with a weak D call TRBD1 (6 bases). The CDR3 runs to 15 residues. The germline gives CDR1 MNHEY, CDR2 SMNVEV (reference sequence). The V end was cut by 0 bases, the J end by 4 bases, with 12 bases between. As DNA, the CDR3 is TGTGCCAGCAGTTTATCCGGGCAGGGGCGCTATGGCTACACCTTC. Amino acids: CASSLSGQGRYGYTF.

The chain links TRBV28 to TRBJ2-2; no definite D call. Germline CDR1 reads MDHEN; CDR2 reads SYDVKM. Trimming cost V 2 bases and J 9 bases, with 13 bases left between them. The CDR3 runs 14 residues. The DNA for the CDR3 is TGTGCCAGCAGTTTAATCGGCGGCGCCCGGGAGCTGTTTTTT. Translated: CASSLIGGARELFF.

This chain uses TRBV7-6 with TRBJ2-2; 12 bases line up with TRBD2. Germline CDR1 and CDR2: SGHVS and FNYEAQ. This CDR3 comprises 17 residues. V was clipped by 2 bases and J by 2 bases; unmatched bases: 3. The CDR3 here is CASSLLAGGPNTGELFF. DNA of the CDR3: TGTGCCAGCAGCTTACTAGCGGGGGGGCCTAACACCGGGGAGCTGTTTTTT.

The DNA of the CDR3 is TGCGCCAGCAGTGAGTGGAGGGGGCGCGGGTCTGGCTACACCTTC. Its translation: CASSEWRGRGSGYTF. The rearrangement uses TRBV10-2 and TRBJ1-2; 7 nucleotides match TRBD1. The CDR3 is 15 residues long. V shed 1 base, J shed 7 bases, and the junction held 9 bases outside the gene matches. Germline CDR1 and CDR2: WSHSY and SAAADI.

This clone is a singleton in its sample. The chain carries TRBV4-2 and TRBJ2-5; tentatively, D is TRBD2 (6 bases). Trimming shortened V by 3 bases and J by 2 bases, and 10 bases separated the two germline ends. From germline, CDR1 is LGHNA and CDR2 YNFKEQ. This CDR3 comprises 14 residues. DNA for the CDR3: TGTGCCAGCAGCCAGAGTAGCGGTCAAGAGACCCAGTACTTC. This translates into CASSQSSGQETQYF.

This rearrangement joins TRBV23-1 to TRBJ2-1; D unclear. TRBV23-1 has ORF status, its function being uncertain. V lost 4 bases and J lost 0, with 7 bases in between. This CDR3 region has 14 residues. CDR3 sequence reads: CASSPTCSYNEQFF. The DNA of the CDR3 is TGCGCCAGCAGTCCGACTTGCTCCTACAATGAGCAGTTCTTC.

The rearrangement joins TRBV7-6 to TRBJ2-5; D call uncertain. Trimming pared 3 bases from V and 4 bases from J, leaving 6 bases between. The CDR3 runs to 12 residues. Germline V gene data show CDR1 as SGHVS and CDR2 as FNYEAQ. CDR3 region: CASSLRGETQYF. The CDR3, as DNA: TGTGCCAGCAGCTTGCGAGGAGAGACCCAGTACTTC.